This T cell receptor (beta chain) was profiled in a study of shared clonotypes between healthy human individuals. Germline V gene sequence: CDR1 SGHKS, CDR2 YYEKEE (reference sequence). Trimming took 0 bases from V and 3 from J, leaving 10 bases between them. There are 15 residues in the CDR3. Replicate PCRs for sorted subsets used 200 to 250 ng DNA; this equaled around 29,000 T cell genomes. The data were produced by immunoSEQ multiplex PCR, yet TCRdb's version contains in-frame clones alone and is incomplete. Here the sample spans under 1,900,000 clones, approximately 98.5% being singletons. Of note for this clone: Antigen specificity is unknown.

Study-wide results and caveats: Richness estimates generally favored naive over memory subsets. Some naive CD4 clonotypes, roughly 4.5%, turned up in common across four donors.

The sequencing sample was made of naive CD4+ T cells sorted from blood. Subset defined: CD45RA+ positively selected. The receptor was derived from a man younger than 45 in good health. The chain links TRBV5-5 to TRBJ2-1; D is unclear. The CDR3 sequence is CASSLATTHYNEQFF. The CDR3 DNA is TGTGCCAGCAGCTTGGCTACCACCCACTACAATGAGCAGTTCTTC.